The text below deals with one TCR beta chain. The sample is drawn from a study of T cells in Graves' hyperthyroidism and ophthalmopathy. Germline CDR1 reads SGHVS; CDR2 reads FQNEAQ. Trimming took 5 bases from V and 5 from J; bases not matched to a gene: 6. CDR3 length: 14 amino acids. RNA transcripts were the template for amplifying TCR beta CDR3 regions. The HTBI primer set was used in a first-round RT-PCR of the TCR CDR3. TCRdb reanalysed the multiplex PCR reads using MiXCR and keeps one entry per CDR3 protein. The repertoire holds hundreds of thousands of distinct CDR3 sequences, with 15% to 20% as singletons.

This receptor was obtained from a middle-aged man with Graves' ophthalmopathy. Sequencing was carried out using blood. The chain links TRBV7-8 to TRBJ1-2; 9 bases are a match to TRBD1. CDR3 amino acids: CASSLGQGKYGYTF. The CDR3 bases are TGTGCCAGCAGCCTGGGACAGGGAAAGTATGGCTACACCTTC.